The 9 T cell receptor beta chains reported below all come from one sample, sequenced in a study of T-cell memory formation after mild COVID-19. Each CDR3 protein gets one entry after TCRdb re-called the 5' RACE reads with MiXCR. The sample carries approximately 190,000 distinct CDR3 sequences, 18% recorded once. Sequencing was carried out using PBMCs or a T cell subset sorted from them (not recorded which). These receptors all come from an adult woman who had mild COVID-19 (a few samples of this study predate the infection). Cell type and time point are not known.

The chain combines TRBV20-1 with TRBJ2-1, with 9 positions matching TRBD2. V gave up 5 bases and J gave up 0 bases; unmatched junction bases: 2. The CDR3 is made up of 14 amino acids. Germline V gene data show CDR1 as DFQATT and CDR2 as SNEGSKA (reference sequence). DNA for the CDR3: TGCAGTGCTGCTAGCGGGGCCTCCTACAATGAGCAGTTCTTC. Translating gives CSAASGASYNEQFF.

This chain connects TRBV18 to TRBJ2-5, with a tentative D call TRBD2 (5 bases). Germline CDR1 reads KGHSH; CDR2 reads LQKENI. V lost 5 bases and J 4 bases, leaving 8 bases between the germline ends. The CDR3 runs to 12 residues. The CDR3 nucleotides are TGTGCCAGCTCATTTGCGGGAGAGACCCAGTACTTC. It is translated as CASSFAGETQYF.

This clonotype has only a few counts. This chain joins TRBV20-1 and TRBJ2-5; D uncertain. The CDR3 is 11 amino acids. Per germline, CDR1 DFQATT and CDR2 SNEGSKA (reference sequence). The V gene lost 3 bases and the J gene lost 5 bases, with 7 bases spanning the gap. CDR3 loop: CSASRVETQYF. As DNA, the CDR3 is TGCAGTGCTAGCCGTGTGGAGACCCAGTACTTC.

This CDR3 is CASSPGGGLYNSPLHF. DNA of the CDR3: TGTGCCAGCAGCCCCGGGGGGGGACTCTATAATTCACCCCTCCACTTT. The chain uses TRBV5-6 and TRBJ1-6, with D possibly matching TRBD1 (5 bases). V lost 4 bases and J 3 bases, leaving 14 bases between the germline ends. This CDR3 contains 16 residues. CDR1 SGHDT and CDR2 YYEEEE come from the germline V gene.

The chain links TRBV5-4 to TRBJ2-5; D gene ambiguous. Trimming pared 4 bases from V and 5 bases from J, leaving 9 bases between. CDR1 and CDR2 from the germline V gene are SGHNT and YYREEE (reference sequence). This CDR3 comprises 12 residues. The CDR3 reads CASSHPGETQYF. The CDR3 bases are TGTGCCAGCAGCCACCCTGGGGAGACCCAGTACTTC.

This sequence joins TRBV2 and TRBJ1-6, with 9 bases fitting TRBD1. With V trimmed by 5 bases and J by 7 bases, 6 bases remained unmatched. The CDR3 consists of 15 residues. Germline V gives CDR1 SNHLY, CDR2 FYNNEI. Written as DNA, the CDR3 is TGTGCCAGCAGTTATGACAGGGGGACGAATTCACCCCTCCACTTT. The encoded protein is CASSYDRGTNSPLHF.

This rearrangement joins TRBV15 to TRBJ2-1; D is possibly TRBD1 or TRBD2 (5 bases each). This CDR3 spans 15 amino acids. Germline values: CDR1 LNHNV, CDR2 YYDKDF (reference sequence). Trimming shortened V by 0 bases and J by 10 bases, and 16 bases separated the two germline ends. In nucleotides, the CDR3 is TGTGCCACCAGCAGAGATCGGACTTCCGAGGGGGAGCAGTTCTTC. This codes for CATSRDRTSEGEQFF. Filled out from reference TRBV15 and TRBJ2-1, the complete variable domain reads DAMVIQNPRYQVTQFGKPVTLSCSQTLNHNVMYWYQQKSSQAPKLLFHYYDKDFNNEADTPDNFQSRRPNTSFCFLDIRSPGLGDTAMYLCATSRDRTSEGEQFFGPGTRLTVL.

This rearrangement joins TRBV30 to TRBJ1-6; no definite D call. Germline-derived CDR1 and CDR2 are GTSNPN and SVGIG (reference sequence). Deletions cut 1 base from V and 9 bases from J, with 10 bases between. The CDR3 is 13 amino acids. The CDR3 coding sequence is TGTGCCTGGAGTGGTGCGGTTCGTTCACCCCTCCACTTT. It yields the protein CAWSGAVRSPLHF.

The chain employs TRBV12-3 or TRBV12-4 and TRBJ1-2, with a possible D match to TRBD1 (6 bases). This CDR3 comprises 17 residues. V was pared by 3 bases and J by 3 bases, with 20 bases between. The CDR3 reads CASSFAAVGQRYYGYTF. The CDR3 DNA reads TGTGCCAGCAGTTTTGCCGCCGTAGGACAGCGATACTATGGCTACACCTTC.